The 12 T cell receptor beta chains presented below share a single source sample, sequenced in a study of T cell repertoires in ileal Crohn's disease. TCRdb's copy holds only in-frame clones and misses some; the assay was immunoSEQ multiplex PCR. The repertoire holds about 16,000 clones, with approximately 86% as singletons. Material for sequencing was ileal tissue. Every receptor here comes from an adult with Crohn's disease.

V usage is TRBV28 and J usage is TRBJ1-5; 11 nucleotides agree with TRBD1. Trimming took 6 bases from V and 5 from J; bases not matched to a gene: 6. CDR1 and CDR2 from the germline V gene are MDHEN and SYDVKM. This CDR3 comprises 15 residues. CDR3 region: CASSRRTGGDQPQHF. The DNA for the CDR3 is TGTGCCAGCAGCCGACGGACAGGGGGCGATCAGCCCCAGCATTTT.

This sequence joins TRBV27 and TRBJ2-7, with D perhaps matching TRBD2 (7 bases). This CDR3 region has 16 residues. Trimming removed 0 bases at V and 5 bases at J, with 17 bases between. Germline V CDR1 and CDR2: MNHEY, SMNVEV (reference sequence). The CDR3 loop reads CASSLSRGHWKNEQYF. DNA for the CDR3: TGTGCCAGCAGTTTATCGCGGGGGCACTGGAAGAACGAGCAGTACTTC.

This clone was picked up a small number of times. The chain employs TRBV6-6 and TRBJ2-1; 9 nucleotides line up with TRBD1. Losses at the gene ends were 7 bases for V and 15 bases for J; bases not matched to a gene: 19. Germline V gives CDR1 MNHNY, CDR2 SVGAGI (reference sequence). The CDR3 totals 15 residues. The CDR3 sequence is CASILDPTGGGKPFF. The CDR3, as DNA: TGTGCCAGCATCCTCGACCCTACAGGGGGCGGTAAGCCGTTCTTC.

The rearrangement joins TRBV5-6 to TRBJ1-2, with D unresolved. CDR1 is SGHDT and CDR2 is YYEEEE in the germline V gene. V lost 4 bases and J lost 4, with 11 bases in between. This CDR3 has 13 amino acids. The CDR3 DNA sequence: TGTGCCAGCAGCCCGGCGACAAGCTATGGCTACACCTTC. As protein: CASSPATSYGYTF.

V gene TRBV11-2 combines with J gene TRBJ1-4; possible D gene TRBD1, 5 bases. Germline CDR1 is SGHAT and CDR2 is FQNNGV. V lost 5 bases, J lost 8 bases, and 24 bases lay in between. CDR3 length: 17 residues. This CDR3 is CASSHRGEAGRGEKLFF. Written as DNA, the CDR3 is TGTGCCAGCAGCCACCGGGGGGAGGCTGGGAGGGGAGAAAAACTGTTTTTT. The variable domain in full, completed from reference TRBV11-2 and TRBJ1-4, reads EAGVAQSPRYKIIEKRQSVAFWCNPISGHATLYWYQQILGQGPKLLIQFQNNGVVDDSQLPKDRFSAERLKGVDSTLKIQPAKLEDSAVYLCASSHRGEAGRGEKLFFGSGTQLSVL.

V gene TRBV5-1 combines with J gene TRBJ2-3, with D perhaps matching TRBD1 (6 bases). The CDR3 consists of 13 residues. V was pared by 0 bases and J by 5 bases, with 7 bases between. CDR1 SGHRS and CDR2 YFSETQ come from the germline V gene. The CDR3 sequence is CASSLDREDTQYF. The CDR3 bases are TGCGCCAGCAGCTTGGACAGGGAAGATACGCAGTATTTT.

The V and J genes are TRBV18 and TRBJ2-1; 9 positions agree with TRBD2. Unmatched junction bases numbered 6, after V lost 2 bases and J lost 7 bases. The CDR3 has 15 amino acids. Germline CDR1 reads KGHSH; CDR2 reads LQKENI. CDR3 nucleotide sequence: TGTGCCAGCTCACCATATGGCGGGAGGGGTAATGAGCAGTTCTTC. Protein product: CASSPYGGRGNEQFF.

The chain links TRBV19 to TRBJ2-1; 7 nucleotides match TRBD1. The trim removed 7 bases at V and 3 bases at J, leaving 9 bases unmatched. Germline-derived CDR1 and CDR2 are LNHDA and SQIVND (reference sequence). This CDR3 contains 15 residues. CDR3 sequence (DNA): TGTGCCAGTAAAAGAGGCCGGGACAGCTACAATGAGCAGTTCTTC. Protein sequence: CASKRGRDSYNEQFF.

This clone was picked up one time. The CDR3, as DNA: TGCGCCAGCAGCCTATCTGGACTAGCGGCTTACAATGAGCAGTTCTTC. It yields the protein CASSLSGLAAYNEQFF. The chain combines TRBV5-1 with TRBJ2-1, with 10 bases fitting TRBD2. Germline assignment: CDR1 SGHRS and CDR2 YFSETQ. The V and J ends lost 4 bases and 4 bases, in that order; junction bases with no gene match: 8. This CDR3 spans 16 amino acids.

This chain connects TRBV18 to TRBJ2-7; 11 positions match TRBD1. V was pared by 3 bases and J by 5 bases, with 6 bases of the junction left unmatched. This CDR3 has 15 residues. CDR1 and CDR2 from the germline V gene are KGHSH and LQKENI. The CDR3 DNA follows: TGTGCCAGCTCACCGGGACAGGGGGAAAAGGACGAGCAGTACTTC. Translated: CASSPGQGEKDEQYF.

Here the CDR3 reads CASSIQGGYGYTF. DNA of the CDR3: TGTGCCAGTAGTATCCAGGGGGGCTATGGCTACACCTTC. The chain employs TRBV19 and TRBJ1-2; 7 positions match TRBD1. The J segment lost 4 bases and the V segment lost 3 bases, leaving 2 bases of the junction unmatched. The CDR3 covers 13 residues. CDR1 and CDR2 from the germline V gene are LNHDA and SQIVND (reference sequence).

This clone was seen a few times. CDR3 in DNA: TGTGCCAGCAGCTTACGGGGGGATCAGCCCCAGCATTTT. It translates to CASSLRGDQPQHF. The J gene is TRBJ1-5, the V gene TRBV7-8; a weak D match, TRBD1 (5 bases). Trimming removed 2 bases from V and 5 bases from J, with 7 bases in between. Germline CDR1 SGHVS, CDR2 FQNEAQ. The CDR3 has 13 residues.